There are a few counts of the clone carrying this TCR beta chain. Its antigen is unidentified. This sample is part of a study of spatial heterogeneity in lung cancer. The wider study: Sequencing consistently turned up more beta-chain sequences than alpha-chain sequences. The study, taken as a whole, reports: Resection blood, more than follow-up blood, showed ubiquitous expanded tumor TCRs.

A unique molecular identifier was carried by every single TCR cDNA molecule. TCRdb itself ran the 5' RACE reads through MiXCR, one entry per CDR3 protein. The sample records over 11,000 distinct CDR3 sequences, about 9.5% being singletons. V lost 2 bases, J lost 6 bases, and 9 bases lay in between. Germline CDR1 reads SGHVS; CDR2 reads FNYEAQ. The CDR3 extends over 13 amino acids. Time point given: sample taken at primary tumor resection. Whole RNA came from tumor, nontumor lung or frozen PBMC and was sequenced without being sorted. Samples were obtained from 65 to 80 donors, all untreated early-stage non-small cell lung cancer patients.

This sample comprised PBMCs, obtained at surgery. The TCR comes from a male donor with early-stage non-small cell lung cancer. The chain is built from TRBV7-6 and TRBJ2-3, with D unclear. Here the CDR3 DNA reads TGTGCCAGCAGCTTAAGCCCCGTGGATACGCAGTATTTT. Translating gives CASSLSPVDTQYF.